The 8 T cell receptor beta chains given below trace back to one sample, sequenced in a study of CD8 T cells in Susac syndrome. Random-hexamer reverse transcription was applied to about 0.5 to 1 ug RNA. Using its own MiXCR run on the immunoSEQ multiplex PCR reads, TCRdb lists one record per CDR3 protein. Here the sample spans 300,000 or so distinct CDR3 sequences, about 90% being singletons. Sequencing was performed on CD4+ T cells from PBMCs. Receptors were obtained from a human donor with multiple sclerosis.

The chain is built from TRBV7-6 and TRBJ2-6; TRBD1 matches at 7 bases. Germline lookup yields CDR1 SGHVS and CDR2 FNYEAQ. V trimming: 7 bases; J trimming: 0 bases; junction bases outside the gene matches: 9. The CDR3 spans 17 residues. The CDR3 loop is CASTKGAVLSGANVLTF. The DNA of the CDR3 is TGTGCCAGCACCAAGGGGGCAGTACTCTCTGGGGCCAACGTCCTGACTTTC.

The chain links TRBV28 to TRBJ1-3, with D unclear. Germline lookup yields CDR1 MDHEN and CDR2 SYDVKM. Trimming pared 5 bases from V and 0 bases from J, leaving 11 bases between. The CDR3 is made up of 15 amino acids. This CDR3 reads CASSAGPSSGNTIYF. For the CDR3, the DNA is TGTGCCAGCAGTGCCGGACCGTCCTCTGGAAACACCATATATTTT.

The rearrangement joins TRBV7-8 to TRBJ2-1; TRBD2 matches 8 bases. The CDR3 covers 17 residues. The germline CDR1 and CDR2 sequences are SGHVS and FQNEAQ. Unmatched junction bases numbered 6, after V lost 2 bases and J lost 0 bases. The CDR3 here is CASSLKGSGSSYNEQFF. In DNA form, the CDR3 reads TGTGCCAGCAGCTTAAAGGGGAGCGGGAGCTCCTACAATGAGCAGTTCTTC.

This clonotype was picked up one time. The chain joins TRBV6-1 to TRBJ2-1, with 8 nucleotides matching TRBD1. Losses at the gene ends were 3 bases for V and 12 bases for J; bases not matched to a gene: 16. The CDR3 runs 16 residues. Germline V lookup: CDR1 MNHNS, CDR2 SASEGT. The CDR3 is CASSDMPGQAPQGQFF. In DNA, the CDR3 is TGTGCCAGCAGTGACATGCCGGGACAGGCCCCTCAGGGGCAGTTCTTC.

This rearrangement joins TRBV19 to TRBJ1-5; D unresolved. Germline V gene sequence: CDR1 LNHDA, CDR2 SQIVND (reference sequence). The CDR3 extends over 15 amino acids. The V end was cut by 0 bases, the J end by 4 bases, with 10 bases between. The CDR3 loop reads CASSIDRGLNQPQHF. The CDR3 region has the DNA TGTGCCAGTAGTATAGATCGAGGCCTAAATCAGCCCCAGCATTTT.

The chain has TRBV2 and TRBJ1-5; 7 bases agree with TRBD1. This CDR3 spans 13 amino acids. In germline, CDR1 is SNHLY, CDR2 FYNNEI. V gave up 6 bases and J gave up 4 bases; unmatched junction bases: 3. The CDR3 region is CASSATGNQPQHF. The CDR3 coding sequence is TGTGCCAGCAGCGCGACAGGGAATCAGCCCCAGCATTTT.

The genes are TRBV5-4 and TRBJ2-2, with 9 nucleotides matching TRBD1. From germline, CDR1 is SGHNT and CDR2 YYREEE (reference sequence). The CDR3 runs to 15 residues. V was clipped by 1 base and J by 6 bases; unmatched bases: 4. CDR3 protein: CASSLWDRVPGELFF. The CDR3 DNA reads TGTGCCAGCAGCTTGTGGGACAGGGTCCCCGGGGAGCTGTTTTTT.

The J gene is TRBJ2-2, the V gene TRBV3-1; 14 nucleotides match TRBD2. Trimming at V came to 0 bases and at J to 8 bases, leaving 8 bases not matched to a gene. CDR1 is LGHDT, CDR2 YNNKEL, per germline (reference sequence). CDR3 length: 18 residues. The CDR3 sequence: CASSQDRGLAGGSGELFF. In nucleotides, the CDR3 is TGTGCCAGCAGCCAAGATCGAGGACTAGCGGGGGGTTCTGGGGAGCTGTTTTTT.